This entry lists 12 T cell receptor beta chains sequenced from one sample in a study of metastatic and nonmetastatic thyroid tumors. All patients were treatment-naive before thyroid surgery. TCRdb used MiXCR to call clones anew from the PCR reads. The table lists about 82,000 clones, approximately 13% of them singletons. Sequencing used tumor tissue. The source is a female donor with papillary thyroid cancer or a benign thyroid nodule (not recorded which). Some clones in this sample may be carry-over from other donors' samples.

This clone was counted at least ten times. The chain uses TRBV11-2 and TRBJ1-2; D not certain. From germline, CDR1 is SGHAT and CDR2 FQNNGV. Trimming pared 4 bases from V and 1 base from J, leaving 10 bases between. The CDR3 runs to 14 residues. This CDR3 is CASSSFINNYGYTF. The CDR3 DNA reads as TGTGCCAGCAGCTCCTTCATAAATAACTATGGCTACACCTTC.

This clone occurred many times. The V call is TRBV5-1, the J call TRBJ1-4, with a possible D match to TRBD1 (5 bases). This CDR3 spans 15 amino acids. Germline V gene lookup returns CDR1 SGHRS and CDR2 YFSETQ. Trimming stripped 0 bases from V and 4 bases from J, with 10 bases between. The DNA for the CDR3 is TGCGCCAGCAGCTTGGCCAGGGCCTTTAATGAAAAACTGTTTTTT. Translation gives CASSLARAFNEKLFF.

This clone was recorded many times. The V call is TRBV12-3 or TRBV12-4, the J call TRBJ1-3; weak D call: TRBD1 (5 bases). V lost 8 bases and J 0 bases, leaving 14 bases between the germline ends. The CDR3 runs 15 residues. The CDR3 DNA sequence: TGTGCCAGCGGGACGACGTGGAGCTCTGGAAACACCATATATTTT. Protein: CASGTTWSSGNTIYF.

This clone was seen at least ten times. J is TRBJ1-2 and V is TRBV5-1; 8 bases line up with TRBD1. With V trimmed by 2 bases and J by 3 bases, 9 bases remained unmatched. This CDR3 has 16 residues. Germline V gene sequence: CDR1 SGHRS, CDR2 YFSETQ. Written as DNA, the CDR3 is TGCGCCAGCAGCTTAGACTTCTCGACAGGGGACTATGGCTACACCTTC. Its translation: CASSLDFSTGDYGYTF.

The table lists this clone with many counts. The chain carries TRBV28 and TRBJ2-3; 9 bases align to TRBD2. The CDR3 sequence is 17 residues long. V was clipped by 6 bases and J by 0 bases; unmatched bases: 10. CDR1 and CDR2 from the germline V gene are MDHEN and SYDVKM. The DNA for the CDR3 is TGTGCCAGCAGCTTACCCTCTCTAGCGGGAAGCACAGATACGCAGTATTTT. Translated: CASSLPSLAGSTDTQYF.

This clone has a count of ten or more. This chain links TRBV20-1 with TRBJ2-7; D is unclear. With 5 bases removed from V and 2 bases from J, the gap between germline ends came to 16 bases. This CDR3 has 14 amino acids. Germline assignment: CDR1 DFQATT and CDR2 SNEGSKA (reference sequence). The CDR3 DNA reads TGCAGTGCTCCACTCTCGGGCTCCCCCTACGAGCAGTACTTC. It translates to CSAPLSGSPYEQYF.

This clone was recorded a few times. Since a much larger clone is just one base distant, this may be a read error. This chain uses TRBV7-8 with TRBJ1-5; 7 bases agree with TRBD1. Per the germline V gene, CDR1 is SGHVS and CDR2 is FQNEAQ. V was clipped by 4 bases and J by 1 base; unmatched bases: 4. This CDR3 is 15 amino acids long. CDR3 protein: CASSSGGGSNQPQHF. DNA of the CDR3: TGTGCCAGCAGCTCAGGGGGGGGGAGCAATCAGCCCCAGCATTTT. Filled out from reference TRBV7-8 and TRBJ1-5, the complete variable domain reads GAGVSQSPRYKVAKRGQDVALRCDPISGHVSLFWYQQALGQGPEFLTYFQNEAQLDKSGLPSDRFFAERPEGSVSTLKIQRTQQEDSAVYLCASSSGGGSNQPQHFGDGTRLSIL.

Many counts were recorded for this clone. The chain has TRBV4-1 and TRBJ2-7; 8 nucleotides line up with TRBD2. V trimming: 4 bases; J trimming: 2 bases; junction bases outside the gene matches: 7. Germline CDR1 MGHRA, CDR2 YSYEKL. The CDR3 spans 15 residues. For the CDR3, the DNA is TGCGCCAGCAGCCCCTGGGTAGCGGGACCCTACGAGCAGTACTTC. It translates to CASSPWVAGPYEQYF.

This clone was seen many times. The chain employs TRBV11-2 and TRBJ2-7; D uncertain. CDR1 is SGHAT, CDR2 FQNNGV, per germline. The length of the CDR3 is 13 residues. The V and J ends lost 1 base and 3 bases respectively, with 7 bases between them. The CDR3 nucleotides are TGTGCCAGCAGCTTAGGGATCGGCTACGAGCAGTACTTC. It yields the protein CASSLGIGYEQYF.

Many counts were recorded for this clone. V is TRBV9 and J is TRBJ1-2, with TRBD1 as a possible D gene (5 bases). This CDR3 has 15 amino acids. Trimming cost V 7 bases and J 4 bases, with 20 bases left between them. Germline CDR1 SGDLS, CDR2 YYNGEE. The CDR3 bases are TGTGCCAGCTCCTTGAGTGGGGCTCTTGGCTATGGCTACACCTTC. It codes for CASSLSGALGYGYTF.

Many counts were recorded for this clone. J is TRBJ2-7 and V is TRBV20-1; TRBD1 aligns across 9 bases. Germline CDR1 is DFQATT and CDR2 is SNEGSKA (reference sequence). The CDR3 spans 14 residues. With V trimmed by 3 bases and J by 1 base, 4 bases remained unmatched. The CDR3 loop is CSARIDRGSYEQYF. DNA of the CDR3: TGCAGTGCTAGGATTGACAGGGGGTCCTACGAGCAGTACTTC.

This clone was seen ten or more times. Additional DNA sequences in this sample encode the identical CDR3. The CDR3 protein is CASRNSDLAKNIQYF. The CDR3 DNA reads as TGTGCCAGCAGAAACTCCGATTTAGCCAAAAACATTCAGTACTTC. This chain uses TRBV6-2 or TRBV6-3 with TRBJ2-4; D remains ambiguous. There are 15 residues in the CDR3. The V and J ends lost 6 bases and 0 bases respectively, with 12 bases between them. Germline V gives CDR1 MNHEY, CDR2 SVGEGT.